The sequence of this TCR beta chain was determined in a study of CD4 T cells in relation to SARS-CoV-2 and coronaviruses. As for the study in general: The negative reference was HIV-1 Nef peptide pool or peptide-free culture.

A remark on this clone: Its antigen is currently unknown.

CDR1 and CDR2 from the germline V gene are LNHNV and YYDKDF (reference sequence). V dropped 9 bases and J dropped 2; count of bases not matched to a gene: 6. The CDR3 is 13 amino acids. Before the COVID-19 pandemic, during about 2011-2018, CD4+ T cells were taken from unexposed donors. After ten to eleven days of culture, CD4+ T cells were isolated. Cells permitting, SARS-CoV-2 S/N and four cold-coronavirus spikes were tested on unexposed-donor CD4+ T cells. Only in-frame clones appear in the TCRdb table, and some are missing; sequencing was by immunoSEQ multiplex PCR. In the table there are 23,000 or so clones, about three quarters of which are singletons. The study's findings and limits: This crossreactivity analysis covered spike protein alone, no other viral proteins. Compared with monoreactive clones, crossreactive clones showed significantly weaker SARS-CoV-2 expansion.

This chain links TRBV15 with TRBJ1-2; 7 bases align to TRBD1. The sample consisted of CD4+ T cells from PBMCs, cultured in vitro. This clonotype was sampled from a human donor in good health. DNA of the CDR3: TGTGCCACTCAACAGGGGTCGAACTATGGCTACACCTTC. Encoded protein: CATQQGSNYGYTF.